This T cell receptor (beta chain) was found in a study of T cell repertoires in cytomegalovirus infection. Germline CDR1 is MNHEY and CDR2 is SMNVEV (reference sequence). The CDR3 spans 16 residues. J was trimmed by 5 bases and V by 6 bases; bases with no gene match: 11. TCRdb used MiXCR to reprocess the reads, holding one entry per CDR3 protein. The sample holds about a million distinct CDR3 sequences; roughly 30% are singletons and the top ten take about an eighth. Comment on this clonotype: As yet, its antigen is unknown.

Study conclusions and caveats: HLA-C-restricted CMV clonotypes gave the most frequent clonotype in two of eight donors. Of the TCR beta families, the public ones yielded a cumulative frequency that identified carriers of CMV plus the relevant HLA.

The chain employs TRBV27 and TRBJ2-2, with 8 bases identical to TRBD2. The receptor was isolated from a human donor in good health (CMV status not recorded). Some clones in this sample may be carry-over from other donors' samples. The sample in question was cultured CD8+ T cells from PBMCs, obtained from culture after CMV antigen stimulation. CDR3 nucleotides: TGTGCCAGCAGCCCGTTCGTCGGGGGGGAAACCGGGGAGCTGTTTTTT. Protein product: CASSPFVGGETGELFF.